Below, one TCR beta chain is given with its context. The sample originates from a study of T cell responses to AZD1222 COVID-19 vaccine. Germline V lookup: CDR1 SGDLS, CDR2 YYNGEE. This CDR3 is 15 amino acids long. Deletions cut 0 bases from V and 4 bases from J, with 11 bases between. The method was immunoSEQ multiplex PCR; TCRdb's version includes in-frame clones alone and lacks a portion of them. The sample has 130,000 to 150,000 clones; about 92% are singletons. Source: peripheral blood, taken after recovery from COVID-19. The source is an adult who had recovered from COVID-19. The chain employs TRBV9 and TRBJ1-3; D not certain. CDR3 nucleotide sequence: TGTGCCAGCAGCGTAGACGTGCAGGTCGGAAACACCATATATTTT. It yields the protein CASSVDVQVGNTIYF.